Here is one TCR beta chain with its context. This clone was observed once. Its target antigen remains unknown. One base away there is no much larger clone; base qualities are not given. The collaborating institutions used their own protocols to collect whole blood in K2EDTA tubes. For TCRbeta analysis, collaborators shipped samples in one of three forms: frozen whole blood, isolated PBMCs, or DNA extracted from either of those sample types. This sample stems from a study of blood T cell repertoires in COVID-19 (dated by TCRdb to the early 2020s). Study-wide context: Samples covering the acute and convalescent phases of COVID-19 were provided by collaborators in the United States, Italy and Spain. The material from the prospective study consisted of cDNA or gDNA derived from T cells, B-cell-depleted T cells, or PBMCs. The dataset comprised deeply sampled blood TCRbeta repertoires from subjects exposed to, actively infected with, or recovered from COVID-19. A freely available public database, intended as a resource for researchers studying the immune response to SARS-CoV-2, is where the repertoires were released. The samples were drawn from two sources: the first 160 participants of the ongoing ImmuneRACE study, and fewer than 1,500 subjects contributed by 6 global collaborators. Nearly every sample came with metadata listing a de-identified subject ID, COVID-19 status, age in years and sex. Where available, HLA class I and class II types were obtained from metadata supplied by the sample provider rather than from assay-based typing. Study-wide findings and limitations: Clinical and demographic metadata were provided uncurated, with the amount varying by source and participant.

TCRbeta CDR3 regions were amplified from genomic DNA by means of the immunoSEQ Assay, a bias-controlled multiplex PCR. Turning to the authors' computational methods: Within the assay, amplification of reference gene primers was used to estimate how many nucleated cells each sample contained. To quantify the absolute abundance of each unique TCRbeta CDR3 rearrangement, sequence reads were collapsed and filtered. For each sample, productive Simpson clonality was calculated as the square root of Simpson's diversity index over productive rearrangements. As stored in TCRdb, this immuneACCESS dataset retains in-frame rearrangements with V and J assigned. A fraction of the clones does not appear; measured against another copy, unresolved V genes explain less than half of the discrepancy, and the remainder lacks a known reason. Clonal size and the V and J genes are those of that table, whereas D and trimming came from the DNA. This sample has some 48,000 clones in its table, and about 83% of those were observed once. Roughly 15% of the sample comes from the top ten.

V is reduced by 2 bases and J by 1 base, leaving a spacing of 12 bases between them. Taken from the germline V gene, the CDR1 and CDR2 loops are SGHAT and FQNNGV. Taken from cysteine to phenylalanine, the CDR3 has 16 residues. Only the CDR3 DNA stays, 48 bases, in frame from base 1. This receptor chain uses TRBV11-2 and TRBJ1-5, and possibly TRBD1, on 5 matching bases. What was sequenced was peripheral blood. The sequence was obtained from a human donor in a cohort sampled during active COVID-19. The DNA sequence is given as TGTGCCAGCAGCTTACTTGCAGGGCCGAGCAATCAGCCCCAGCATTTT. It is translated as CASSLLAGPSNQPQHF.